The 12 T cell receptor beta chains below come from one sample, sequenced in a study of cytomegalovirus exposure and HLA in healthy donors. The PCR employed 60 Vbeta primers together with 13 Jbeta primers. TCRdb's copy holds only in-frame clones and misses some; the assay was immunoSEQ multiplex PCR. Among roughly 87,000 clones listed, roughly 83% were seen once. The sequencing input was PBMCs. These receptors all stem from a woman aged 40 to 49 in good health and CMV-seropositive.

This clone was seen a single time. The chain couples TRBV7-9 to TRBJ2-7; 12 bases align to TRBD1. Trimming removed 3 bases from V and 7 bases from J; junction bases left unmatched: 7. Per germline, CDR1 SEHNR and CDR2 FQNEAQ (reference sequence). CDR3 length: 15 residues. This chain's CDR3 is CASSFPGQGAWEQYF. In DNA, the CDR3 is TGTGCCAGCAGCTTCCCGGGACAGGGGGCGTGGGAGCAGTACTTC.

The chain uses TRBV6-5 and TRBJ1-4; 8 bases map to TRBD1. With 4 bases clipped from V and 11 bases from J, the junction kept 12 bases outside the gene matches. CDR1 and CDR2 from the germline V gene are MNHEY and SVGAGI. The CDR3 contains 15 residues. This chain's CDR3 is CASSSAGTGDHKLFF. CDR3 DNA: TGTGCCAGCAGTTCAGCCGGGACAGGCGACCATAAACTGTTTTTT.

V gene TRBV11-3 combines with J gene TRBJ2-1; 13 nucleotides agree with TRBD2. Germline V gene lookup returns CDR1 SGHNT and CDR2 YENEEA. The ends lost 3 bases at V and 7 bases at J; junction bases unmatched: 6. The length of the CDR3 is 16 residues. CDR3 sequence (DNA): TGTGCCAGCAGCTTTTCCGGGACTAGCGGGATTAATGAGCAGTTCTTC. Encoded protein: CASSFSGTSGINEQFF.

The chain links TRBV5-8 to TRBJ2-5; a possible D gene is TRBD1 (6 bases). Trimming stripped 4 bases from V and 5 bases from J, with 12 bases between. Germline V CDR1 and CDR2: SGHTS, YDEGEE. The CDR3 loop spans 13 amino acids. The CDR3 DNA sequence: TGTGCCAGCAGCCAAACAGGGACGGAGACCCAGTACTTC. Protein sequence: CASSQTGTETQYF.

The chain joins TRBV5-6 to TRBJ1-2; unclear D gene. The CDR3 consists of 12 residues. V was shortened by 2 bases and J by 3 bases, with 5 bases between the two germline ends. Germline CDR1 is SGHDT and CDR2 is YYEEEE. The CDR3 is CASSLLDYGYTF. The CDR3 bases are TGTGCCAGCAGCTTATTAGACTATGGCTACACCTTC.

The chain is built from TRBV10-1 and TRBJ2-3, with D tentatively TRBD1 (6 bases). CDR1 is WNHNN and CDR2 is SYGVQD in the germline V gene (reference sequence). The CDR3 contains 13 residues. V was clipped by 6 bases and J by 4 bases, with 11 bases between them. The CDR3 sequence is CASRGASSDTQYF. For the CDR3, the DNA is TGCGCCAGCAGGGGGGCTTCATCAGATACGCAGTATTTT.

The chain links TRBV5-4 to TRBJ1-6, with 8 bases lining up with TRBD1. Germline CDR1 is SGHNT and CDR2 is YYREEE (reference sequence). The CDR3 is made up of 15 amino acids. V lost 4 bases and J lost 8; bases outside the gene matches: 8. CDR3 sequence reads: CASSTGQGRDSPLHF. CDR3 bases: TGTGCCAGCAGCACCGGACAGGGCCGAGATTCACCCCTCCACTTT.

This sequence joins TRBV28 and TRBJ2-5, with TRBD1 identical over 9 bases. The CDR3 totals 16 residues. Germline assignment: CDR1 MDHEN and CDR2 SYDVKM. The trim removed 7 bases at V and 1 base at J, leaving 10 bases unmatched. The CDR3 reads CASTISDRGPQETQYF. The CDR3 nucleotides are TGTGCCAGCACCATATCGGACAGGGGCCCCCAAGAGACCCAGTACTTC.

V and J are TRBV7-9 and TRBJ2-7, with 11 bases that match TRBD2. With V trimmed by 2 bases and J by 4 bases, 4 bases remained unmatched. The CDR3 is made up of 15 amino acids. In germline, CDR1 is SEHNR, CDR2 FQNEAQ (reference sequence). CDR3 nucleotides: TGTGCCAGCAGCTTAACTAGCGGGGGCCCATACGAGCAGTACTTC. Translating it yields CASSLTSGGPYEQYF.

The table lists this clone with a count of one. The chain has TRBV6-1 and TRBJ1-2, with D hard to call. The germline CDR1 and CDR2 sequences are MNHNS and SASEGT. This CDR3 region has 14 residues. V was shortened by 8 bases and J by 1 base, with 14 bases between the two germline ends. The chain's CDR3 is CASLIDNNNYGYTF. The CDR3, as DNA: TGTGCCAGCTTAATCGACAATAATAACTATGGCTACACCTTC.

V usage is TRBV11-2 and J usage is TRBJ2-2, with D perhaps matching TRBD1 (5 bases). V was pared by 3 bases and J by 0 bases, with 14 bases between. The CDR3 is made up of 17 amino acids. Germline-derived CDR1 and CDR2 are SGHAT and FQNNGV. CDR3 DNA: TGTGCCAGCAGCTTGTCCCCCACAGGCTCGAACACCGGGGAGCTGTTTTTT. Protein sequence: CASSLSPTGSNTGELFF.

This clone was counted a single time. CDR3 bases: TGTGCCAGCAGCAACCGGGACTCCTTCGACGGTGAGCAGTTCTTC. This gives the protein CASSNRDSFDGEQFF. The chain has TRBV14 and TRBJ2-1; D might be TRBD2 (6 bases). The ends were cut back, 5 bases at V and 9 bases at J, with 20 bases in the middle. CDR3 length: 15 residues. Germline CDR1 and CDR2: SGHDN and FVKESK.